A selection of T cell receptor beta chains follows, all from one sample in a study of T cell responses to AZD1222 COVID-19 vaccine. Assay used: immunoSEQ multiplex PCR; TCRdb lists only in-frame clones, some missing. The data hold around 140,000 clones, with roughly 90% observed a single time. Sequencing used peripheral blood, obtained on day 0 of AZD1222 vaccination. The receptor set was obtained from an adult in good health. Each CDR3 is given with its conserved first and last residue. The D gene is left open where the match is weak. Rows may omit the clone size; those that give it use once, few, many or a size class.

TRBJ2-1 - - TRBV9 TGTGCCAGCAGCGTACAGGCTTTACAGGGAAATGAGCAGTTCTTC CASSVQALQGNEQFF
TRBJ2-1 TRBD2 - TRBV6-4 TGTGCCAGCAAAGGACTAGCGGGAGGAAGGGGTGAGCAGTTCTTC CASKGLAGGRGEQFF
TRBJ2-3 TRBD2 many TRBV5-1 TGCGCCAGCAGCTTGAGCGGGGTAGATACGCAGTATTTT CASSLSGVDTQYF
TRBJ1-4 - - TRBV6-5 TGTGCCAGCAGATCCGGGGGCCCGCCAAATGAAAAACTGTTTTTT CASRSGGPPNEKLFF
TRBJ2-1 - - TRBV18 TGTGCCAGCTCACCATCGGGACAATACAATGAGCAGTTCTTC CASSPSGQYNEQFF
TRBJ2-3 TRBD2 few TRBV2 TGTGCCAGCAGTCGACTAGCGGGGGGGGATACGCAGTATTTT CASSRLAGGDTQYF
TRBJ1-1 - - TRBV19 TGTGCCAGTAGTATAATTGGTACAGGGAACACTGAAGCTTTCTTT CASSIIGTGNTEAFF
TRBJ1-4 - - TRBV28 TGTGCCAGCAGTTTTAAGGGATTTAGTGAAAAACTGTTTTTT CASSFKGFSEKLFF
TRBJ2-1 - - TRBV7-9 TGTGCCAGCAGCCCCCAGATTGAATTCGAGCGGATCTACAATGAGCAGTTCTTC CASSPQIEFERIYNEQFF
TRBJ2-3 TRBD2 - TRBV7-2 TGTGCCAGCAGCTCCCCCTTCGGACTAGCGACAAATACGCAGTATTTT CASSSPFGLATNTQYF
TRBJ2-2 - - TRBV7-3 TGTGCCAGCAGCCCCAGTCCGAACACCGGGGAGCTGTTTTTT CASSPSPNTGELFF
TRBJ2-7 - - TRBV7-9 TGTGCCAGCAGCTTAAACTCGGGGTACGAGCAGTACTTC CASSLNSGYEQYF
TRBJ1-6 TRBD1 - TRBV28 TGTGCCAGCAGTCTAGACAGGGATAATTCACCCCTCCACTTT CASSLDRDNSPLHF
TRBJ2-7 - - TRBV6-2/TRBV6-3 TGTGCCAGCAGCTCAGGGGTTTACGAGCAGTACTTC CASSSGVYEQYF
TRBJ1-2 - - TRBV7-9 TGTGCCAGCAGCCCCGCCGGGGGGCAGGATGGCTACACCTTC CASSPAGGQDGYTF
TRBJ1-3 TRBD1 - TRBV5-1 TGCGCCAGCAGTAGACAGGGTACCAACTCTGGAAACACCATATATTTT CASSRQGTNSGNTIYF
TRBJ1-5 - - TRBV29-1 TGCAGCGCCGCACAGGGTTATCAATCAGAACCCCAGCATTTT CSAAQGYQSEPQHF
TRBJ1-2 - - TRBV30 TGTGCCTGCAAGCATGCGGACGGCTACACCTTC CACKHADGYTF
TRBJ1-2 - - TRBV5-8 TGTGCCAGCGAAGACAATTACTATGGCTACACCTTC CASEDNYYGYTF
TRBJ2-7 - - TRBV6-2/TRBV6-3 TGTGCCAGCAGTTACTCGTGGGCTGACGAGCAGTACTTC CASSYSWADEQYF
TRBJ2-1 TRBD2 - TRBV5-1 TGCGCCAGCAGGGTAGCGGGAGGATCCTACAATGAGCAGTTCTTC CASRVAGGSYNEQFF
TRBJ1-6 TRBD1 once TRBV5-4 TGTGCCAGCAGCTTTGGACTCAGGGGGGATTCACCCCTCCACTTT CASSFGLRGDSPLHF
TRBJ1-1 - - TRBV7-3 TGTGCCAGCAGCCCTGGATTTATGAACACTGAAGCTTTCTTT CASSPGFMNTEAFF
TRBJ1-2 TRBD1 - TRBV13 TGTGCCAGCAGCTTGGCAGGGGGGGCCTATGGCTACACCTTC CASSLAGGAYGYTF
TRBJ1-5 - - TRBV11-2 TGTGCCAGCAGGTTGGGGGGGAGTGGGAATCAGCCCCAGCATTTT CASRLGGSGNQPQHF
TRBJ2-7 - - TRBV5-1 TGCGCCAGCAGCTCCTGGGTGGGGCCGGGTTACGAGCAGTACTTC CASSSWVGPGYEQYF
TRBJ1-2 TRBD1 - TRBV11-1 TGTGCCAGCAGCTTCCAGGGGGTTTCCTCCTATGGCTACACCTTC CASSFQGVSSYGYTF
TRBJ2-5 - - TRBV19 TGTGCAGTCGGGACGGAGAAGGAGACCCAGTACTTC CAVGTEKETQYF
TRBJ2-5 - - TRBV2 TGTGCCAGCACCGGGGGAGCGAAGACCCAGTACTTC CASTGGAKTQYF
TRBJ1-1 - - TRBV12-5 TGTGCTAGTGGAAGGGCGGGGGAAACTGAAGCTTTCTTT CASGRAGETEAFF
TRBJ2-2 - - TRBV28 TGTGCCAGCACCTTGGCAGGAGGAAACACCGGGGAGCTGTTTTTT CASTLAGGNTGELFF
TRBJ1-4 - - TRBV7-6 TGTGCCAGCAGCTTAGTCGGACCGGCGGGAGGTGAAAAACTGTTTTTT CASSLVGPAGGEKLFF
TRBJ2-7 - - TRBV9 TGTGCCAGCAGCGTAGGATCAGCTAGCTCCTACGAGCAGTACTTC CASSVGSASSYEQYF
TRBJ2-1 TRBD2 - TRBV28 TGTGCCAGCAGTGCTAGCGGGAGGGCCCGGTTCTTC CASSASGRARFF
TRBJ2-1 - - TRBV4-3 TGCGCCAGCAGCTCGCAGTTCTTC CASSSQFF
TRBJ1-1 - - TRBV3-1/TRBV3-2 TGTGCCAGCAGCCAAGATTGGGGGGGGAGTGAAGCTTTCTTT CASSQDWGGSEAFF
TRBJ2-1 - - TRBV24-1 TGTGCCACCAGTGATCGAGGGTGGGAGGCTGGAAATGAGCAGTTCTTC CATSDRGWEAGNEQFF
TRBJ1-3 - - TRBV5-4 TGTGCCAGCAGCCGCGACCCAGGGCCTGGAAACACCATATATTTT CASSRDPGPGNTIYF
TRBJ1-1 - - TRBV11-3 TGTGCCAGCAGCCCGGGCAACACTGAAGCTTTCTTT CASSPGNTEAFF
TRBJ1-2 - - TRBV9 TGTGCCAGCAGCGTAGGAGGGGCTCAATACACCTTC CASSVGGAQYTF
TRBJ1-2 - - TRBV6-1 TGTGCCAGCAGTGATGGGTTCTATGGCTACACCTTC CASSDGFYGYTF
TRBJ2-1 - - TRBV19 TGTGCCAGTAGCCGAGGAGAGGGGCAGTTCTTC CASSRGEGQFF
TRBJ2-1 TRBD2 - TRBV30 TGTGCCTGGCTAACCGGGGGGGCGGCCTACAATGAGCAGTTCTTC CAWLTGGAAYNEQFF
TRBJ1-2 TRBD1 - TRBV6-5 TGTGCCAGCAGCATCTTTGGACAGGGATTCTATGGCTACACCTTC CASSIFGQGFYGYTF
TRBJ2-3 - - TRBV5-1 TGCGCCAGCAGCTTGACAGCTAGCGAAGATACGCAGTATTTT CASSLTASEDTQYF
TRBJ1-6 - medium-sized TRBV6-4 TGTGCCAGCAGTCCCTCGGGGGGCGACTCACCCCTCCACTTT CASSPSGGDSPLHF
TRBJ2-1 - - TRBV27 TGTGCCAGCAGTCCCAGGGACAAGTACAATGAGCAGTTCTTC CASSPRDKYNEQFF
TRBJ2-2 - - TRBV13 TGTGCCAGCAGCCCCGGGACGGCGCAAGAGCTGTTTTTT CASSPGTAQELFF
TRBJ1-1 - - TRBV7-2 TGTGCCAGCAGCTTTCGGCCCATCACAGGGCGTGAAATGAACACTGAAGCTTTCTTT CASSFRPITGREMNTEAFF
TRBJ2-7 TRBD2 - TRBV6-2/TRBV6-3 TGTGCCAGCAGTAGGCTAGCGGGAGTTGGTGGCGAGCAGTACTTC CASSRLAGVGGEQYF
TRBJ1-1 - - TRBV6-4 TGTGCCAGCAGTGACGGACAGAACACTGAAGCTTTCTTT CASSDGQNTEAFF